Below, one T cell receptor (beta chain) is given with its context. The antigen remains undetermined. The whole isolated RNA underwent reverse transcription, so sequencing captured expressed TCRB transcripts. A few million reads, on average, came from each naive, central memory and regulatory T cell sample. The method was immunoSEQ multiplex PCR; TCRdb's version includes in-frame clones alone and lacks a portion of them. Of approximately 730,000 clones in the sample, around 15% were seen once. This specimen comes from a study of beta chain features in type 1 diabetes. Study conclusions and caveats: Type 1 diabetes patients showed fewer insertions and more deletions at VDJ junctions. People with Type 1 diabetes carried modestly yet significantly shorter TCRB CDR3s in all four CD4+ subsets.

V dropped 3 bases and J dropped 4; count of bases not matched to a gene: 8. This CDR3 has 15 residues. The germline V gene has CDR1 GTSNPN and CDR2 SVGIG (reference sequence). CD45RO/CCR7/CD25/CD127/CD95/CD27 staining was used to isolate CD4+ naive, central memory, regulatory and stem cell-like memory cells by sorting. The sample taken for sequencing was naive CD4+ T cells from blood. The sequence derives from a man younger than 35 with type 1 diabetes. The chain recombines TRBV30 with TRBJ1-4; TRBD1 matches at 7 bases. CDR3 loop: CAWSLQTGINEKLFF. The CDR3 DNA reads TGTGCCTGGAGCCTACAGACAGGGATTAATGAAAAACTGTTTTTT.